The present T cell receptor beta chain was sequenced within a study of blood T cell repertoires in COVID-19. On the study more broadly: Material from acute and convalescent COVID-19 was sourced from the United States, Italy and Spain. T cells, B-cell-depleted T cells, or PBMCs provided the cDNA or gDNA that served as material.

Trimming removed 5 bases from V and 4 bases from J; junction bases left unmatched: 13. Per the germline V gene, CDR1 is MDHEN and CDR2 is SYDVKM. This CDR3 contains 17 residues. As processed by the authors: Reference gene primer amplification in the assay estimated nucleated cell counts. Data came from immunoSEQ multiplex PCR; TCRdb stores just in-frame clones and leaves some out. The DNA gave D and trimming, while V, J and clone size come from that table. The sample holds around 25,000 clones, just over 85% seen once. The receptor's source is a woman aged 50 to 60 with active COVID-19. Sequencing used peripheral blood. The chain uses TRBV28 and TRBJ1-2; 10 bases are a match to TRBD1. The CDR3 protein is CASSDRDRGKGLYGYTF. The CDR3 nucleotides read TGTGCCAGCAGTGATAGGGACAGGGGAAAGGGGCTCTATGGCTACACCTTC.